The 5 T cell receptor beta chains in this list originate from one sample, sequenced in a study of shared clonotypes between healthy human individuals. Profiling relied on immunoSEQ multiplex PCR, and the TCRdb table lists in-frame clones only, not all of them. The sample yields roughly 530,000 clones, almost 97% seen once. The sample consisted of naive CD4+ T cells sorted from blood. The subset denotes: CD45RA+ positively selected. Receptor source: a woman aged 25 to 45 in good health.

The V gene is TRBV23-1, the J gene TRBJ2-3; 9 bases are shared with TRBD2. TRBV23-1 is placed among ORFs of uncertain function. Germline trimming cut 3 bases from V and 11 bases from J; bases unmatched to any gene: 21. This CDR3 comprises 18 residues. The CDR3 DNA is TGCGCCAGCAGTCATTTAGGCGGGAGGGAGAGGGGACCCGGGAAGCAGTATTTT. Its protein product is CASSHLGGRERGPGKQYF.

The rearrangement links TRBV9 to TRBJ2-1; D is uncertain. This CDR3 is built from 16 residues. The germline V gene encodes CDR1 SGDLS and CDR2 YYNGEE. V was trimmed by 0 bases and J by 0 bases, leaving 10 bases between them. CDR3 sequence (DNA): TGTGCCAGCAGCGTAGCCACGGGTCTCTCCTACAATGAGCAGTTCTTC. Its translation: CASSVATGLSYNEQFF.

CDR3 region: CASSPLSRGLYEQYF. DNA of the CDR3: TGTGCCAGCTCACCCCTCTCTCGAGGCCTCTACGAGCAGTACTTC. This chain connects TRBV18 to TRBJ2-7; D uncertain. Germline V gene data show CDR1 as KGHSH and CDR2 as LQKENI. Between the trimmed V and J ends, which lost 3 bases and 3 bases, there was a span of 15 bases. The length of the CDR3 is 15 residues.

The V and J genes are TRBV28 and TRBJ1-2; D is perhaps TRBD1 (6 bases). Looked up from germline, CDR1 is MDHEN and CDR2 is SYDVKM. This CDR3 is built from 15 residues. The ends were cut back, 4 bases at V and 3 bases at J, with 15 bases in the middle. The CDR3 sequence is CASSSLRQEHYGYTF. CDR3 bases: TGTGCCAGCAGTTCCCTGCGACAGGAACACTATGGCTACACCTTC.

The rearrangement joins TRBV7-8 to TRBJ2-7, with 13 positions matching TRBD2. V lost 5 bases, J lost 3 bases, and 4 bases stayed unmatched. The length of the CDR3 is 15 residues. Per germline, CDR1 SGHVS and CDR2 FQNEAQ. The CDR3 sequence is CASSPGTSGIYEQYF. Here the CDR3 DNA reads TGTGCCAGCAGCCCCGGGACTAGCGGGATCTACGAGCAGTACTTC.